A single sample is the source of the 17 T cell receptor beta chains below, sequenced in a study of tumor-infiltrating lymphocytes in primary liver carcinoma. Scientists recovered RNA and DNA together from around 20-30 mg of unsorted bulk tissue. The authors made TCR beta cDNA from approximately 500 ng total RNA with a constant-region primer. Slightly modified ARM-PCR, run as three nested multiplex PCR rounds, produced the TCR beta libraries. The study ran its first two PCR rounds for roughly 9 cycles each, using TRBV1-TRBV30 forward primers and a C-beta reverse primer. Each CDR3 protein gets one entry after TCRdb re-called the multiplex PCR reads with MiXCR. The sample shows about 41,000 distinct CDR3 sequences, 73% of them seen only once. Sequenced material: liver tumor tissue from sampling region 2. Subset noted: tumor region T2, inferior pole. Receptors originate from a man aged 40-50 years with primary liver carcinoma and hepatitis B virus infection.

As regards this clonotype: Since the CDR3 does not end with the conserved phenylalanine or tryptophan, this likely comes from a read error. The J gene is TRBJ2-7, the V gene TRBV11-1; 7 nucleotides agree with TRBD2. CDR1 SGHAT and CDR2 FQDESV come from the germline V gene (reference sequence). Germline trimming cut 2 bases from V and 5 bases from J; bases unmatched to any gene: 9. The CDR3 length is 15 residues. The CDR3 region has the DNA TGTGCCAGCAGCTTAACGGGATCGGGAGGACACGAGCAGTACTTG. This codes for CASSLTGSGGHEQYL.

Concerning this clonotype itself: The junction and the germline gene differ at one end; a read error may be behind it. V is TRBV6-1 and J is TRBJ2-3; TRBD2 is a possible D gene (5 bases). CDR1 is MNHNS, CDR2 SASEGT, per germline. CDR3 length: 12 residues. The DNA of the CDR3 is TGTGCCAGCAAGTCTAGCACAGATACCCAGTATTTT. Amino acids: CASKSSTDTQYF.

About this clonotype: Without the conserved terminal phenylalanine or tryptophan, this CDR3 likely stems from a read error. This chain connects TRBV14 to TRBJ2-3; tentatively, D is TRBD1 (5 bases). The CDR3 consists of 13 residues. Germline V gives CDR1 SGHDN, CDR2 FVKESK. The CDR3 reads CAGSSTEQTTQYL. The CDR3 DNA reads TGTGCCGGCAGCTCGACAGAACAGACTACGCAGTATTTG.

On this clonotype itself: One junction end disagrees with the germline gene, perhaps due to a read error. The V and J genes are TRBV6-5 and TRBJ2-7; D uncertain. CDR1 is MNHEY and CDR2 is SVGAGI in the germline V gene. The CDR3 runs to 12 residues. The CDR3 DNA reads as TGTGCCAGTAAGTCACCGACCTACGAGCGGTACTTC. Amino acids: CASKSPTYERYF.

The CDR3 DNA reads as TGTGCCAGCAGCTCCACGGGACTAGGGGGAGGGAGTCTCGAGGCCCAGTACTTC. Translated, it gives CASSSTGLGGGSLEAQYF. V gene TRBV11-2 combines with J gene TRBJ2-5; 8 bases map to TRBD2. Trimming at V came to 4 bases and at J to 9 bases, leaving 22 bases not matched to a gene. Germline V gene sequence: CDR1 SGHAT, CDR2 FQNNGV. The CDR3 runs 18 residues.

As to this clonotype: Likely a read error: the CDR3 ends without its conserved phenylalanine or tryptophan. The chain employs TRBV7-3 and TRBJ2-3; tentatively, D is TRBD1 or TRBD2 (5 bases each). This CDR3 comprises 15 residues. Germline V gene sequence: CDR1 SGHTA, CDR2 FQGTGA. CDR3 region: CASNLGAFSTDTQYI. The CDR3 coding sequence is TGTGCCAGCAACCTCGGGGCTTTTAGCACAGATACACAGTATATT.

About this clonotype itself: Its ends do not fully match the called genes, so a read error is possible. The chain has TRBV7-9 and TRBJ2-7, with TRBD1 matching 11 bases. The CDR3 is 14 amino acids. The germline V gene has CDR1 SEHNR and CDR2 FQNEAQ (reference sequence). CDR3 loop: CDSNLRDRGYEQYF. As DNA, the CDR3 is TGTGACAGCAACTTAAGGGACAGGGGGTACGAGCAGTACTTC.

About this clonotype itself: A junction boundary mismatches the germline segment, possibly from a read error. The rearrangement links TRBV6-5 to TRBJ2-6, with 7 positions matching TRBD1. This CDR3 region has 17 residues. Germline-derived CDR1 and CDR2 are MNHEY and SVGAGI. The CDR3 nucleotides are TGTGTCAGCAGTTCCCGGACAGGCAGCTCTTGGGCCAACATCCTGACTTTC. It encodes CVSSSRTGSSWANILTF.

DNA for the CDR3: TGCGACTGCAGCGCGGACGGGACTAGGAGGGAGCAGTACTTC. Translated, it gives CDCSADGTRREQYF. V is TRBV5-1 and J is TRBJ2-7, with 8 bases aligning to TRBD2. Germline CDR1 and CDR2: SGHRS and YFSETQ. The CDR3 has 14 amino acids.

This clonotype showed up many times. V is TRBV5-4 and J is TRBJ2-2; D remains unclear. Deletions cut 3 bases from V and 2 bases from J, with 2 bases between. This CDR3 comprises 12 residues. Germline loops: CDR1 SGHNT, CDR2 YYREEE (reference sequence). CDR3 bases: TGTGCCAGCAGCTCCAACACCGGGGAGCTGTTTTTT. Its translation is CASSSNTGELFF.

This clonotype showed up many times. J is TRBJ2-3 and V is TRBV6-2 or TRBV6-3; D is unclear. With 2 bases removed from V and 5 bases from J, the gap between germline ends came to 17 bases. Germline V gene data show CDR1 as MNHEY and CDR2 as SVGEGT. The length of the CDR3 is 16 residues. The CDR3, as DNA: TGTGCCAGCAGTTACGGGGTGTCCAGGAGTGAAGATACGCAGTATTTT. Translating it yields CASSYGVSRSEDTQYF.

Regarding this clonotype: The junction does not match germline at one end; this may be a read error. This sequence joins TRBV24-1 and TRBJ2-1, with TRBD2 matching over 14 bases. This CDR3 is built from 13 residues. The germline gives CDR1 KGHDR, CDR2 SFDVKD. CDR3 in amino acids: CAIRLAGGDEQFF. In DNA, the CDR3 is TGTGCCATCAGACTAGCGGGAGGGGATGAGCAATTCTTC.

This clonotype was counted many times. The V and J genes are TRBV6-2 or TRBV6-3 and TRBJ2-2, with D tentatively TRBD2 (6 bases). The CDR3 loop spans 15 amino acids. V was clipped by 4 bases and J by 7 bases, with 16 bases between them. Germline V lookup: CDR1 MNHEY, CDR2 SVGEGT. CDR3 region: CASSSPAEGGGELFF. CDR3 sequence (DNA): TGTGCCAGCAGTTCCCCAGCGGAGGGCGGCGGGGAGCTGTTTTTT.

To note about this clonotype: One end of the junction fails to match germline, which may point to a read error. This sequence joins TRBV5-1 and TRBJ2-5, with a weak D call TRBD2 (6 bases). This CDR3 has 15 amino acids. Germline V gene data show CDR1 as SGHRS and CDR2 as YFSETQ. The CDR3 sequence is CVSSRLVGLQVTQYF. The CDR3 DNA reads as TGCGTCAGCAGCCGACTAGTGGGCCTCCAAGTGACCCAGTACTTC.

By share of the sample, this clonotype is medium-sized. The J gene is TRBJ2-2, the V gene TRBV12-3 or TRBV12-4; 9 nucleotides align to TRBD1. This CDR3 spans 14 amino acids. V was clipped by 5 bases and J by 6 bases; unmatched bases: 4. This CDR3 reads CASSTGGHAGELFF. DNA for the CDR3: TGTGCCAGCAGTACAGGGGGCCACGCCGGGGAGCTGTTTTTT.

As regards this clonotype: Mismatch with germline at one junction end may stem from a read error. V is TRBV5-1 and J is TRBJ2-3, with a tentative D call TRBD1 (6 bases). The CDR3 has 18 amino acids. Germline lookup yields CDR1 SGHRS and CDR2 YFSETQ. CDR3 sequence: CTSSFGQSLRKTRDTQYF. The CDR3 nucleotides are TGCACCAGCAGCTTCGGACAGAGCCTCCGCAAAACAAGAGATACGCAGTATTTT.

As concerns this clonotype: Germline is not matched at one junction end, which may reflect a read error. The chain uses TRBV6-1 and TRBJ1-5; D not certain. The CDR3 has 14 residues. Germline V gene lookup returns CDR1 MNHNS and CDR2 SASEGT. CDR3 coding DNA: TGTGTTAGCAGTGGAGACCATAGCAATCAGCCCCATCATTTT. Amino acids: CVSSGDHSNQPHHF.